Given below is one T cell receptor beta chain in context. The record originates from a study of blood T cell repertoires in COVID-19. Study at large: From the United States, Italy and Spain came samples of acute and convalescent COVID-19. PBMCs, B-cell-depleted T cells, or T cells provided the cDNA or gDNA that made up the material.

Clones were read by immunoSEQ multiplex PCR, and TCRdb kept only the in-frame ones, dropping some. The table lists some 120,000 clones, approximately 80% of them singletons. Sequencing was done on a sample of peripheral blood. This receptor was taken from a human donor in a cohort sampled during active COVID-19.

The CDR3 loop reads CASSPGTSGSQETQYF. CDR3 nucleotide sequence: TGTGCCAGCAGCCCGGGGACTAGCGGGTCGCAAGAGACCCAGTACTTC. This chain joins TRBV11-3 and TRBJ2-5; TRBD2 matches 12 bases. This CDR3 has 16 amino acids. V lost 5 bases, J lost 2 bases, and 6 bases stayed unmatched. Germline assignment: CDR1 SGHNT and CDR2 YENEEA. The full variable domain, with the rest looked up from reference TRBV11-3 and TRBJ2-5, is EAGVVQSPRYKIIEKKQPVAFWCNPISGHNTLYWYLQNLGQGPELLIRYENEEAVDDSQLPKDRFSAERLKGVDSTLKIQPAELGDSAVYLCASSPGTSGSQETQYFGPGTRLLVL.